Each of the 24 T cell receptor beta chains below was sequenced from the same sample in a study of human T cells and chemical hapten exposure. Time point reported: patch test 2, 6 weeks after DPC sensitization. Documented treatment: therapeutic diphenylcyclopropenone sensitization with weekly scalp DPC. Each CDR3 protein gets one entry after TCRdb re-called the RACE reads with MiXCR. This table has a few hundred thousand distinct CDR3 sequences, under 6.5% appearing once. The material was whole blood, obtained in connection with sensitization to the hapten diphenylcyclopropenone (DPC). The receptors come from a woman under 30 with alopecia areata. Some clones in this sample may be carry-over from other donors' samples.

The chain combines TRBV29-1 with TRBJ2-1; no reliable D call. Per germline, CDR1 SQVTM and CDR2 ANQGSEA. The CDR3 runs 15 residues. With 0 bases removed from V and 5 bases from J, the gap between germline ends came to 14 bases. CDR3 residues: CSVEDRLRSDNEQFF. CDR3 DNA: TGCAGCGTTGAAGATCGTCTAAGGTCCGACAATGAGCAGTTCTTC.

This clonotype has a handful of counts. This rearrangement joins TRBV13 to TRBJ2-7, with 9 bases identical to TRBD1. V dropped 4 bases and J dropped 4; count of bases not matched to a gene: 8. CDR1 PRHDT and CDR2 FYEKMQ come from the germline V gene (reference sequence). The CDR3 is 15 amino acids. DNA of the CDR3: TGTGCCAGCAGCTCATCCGGGACAGGGCGGTACGAGCAGTACTTC. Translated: CASSSSGTGRYEQYF.

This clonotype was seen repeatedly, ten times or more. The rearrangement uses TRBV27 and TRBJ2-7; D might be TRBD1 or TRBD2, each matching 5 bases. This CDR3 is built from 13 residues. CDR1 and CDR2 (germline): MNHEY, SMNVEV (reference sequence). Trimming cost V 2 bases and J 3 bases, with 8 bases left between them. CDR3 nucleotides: TGTGCCAGCAGTTTAGGGGGTGTCTACGAGCAGTACTTC. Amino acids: CASSLGGVYEQYF.

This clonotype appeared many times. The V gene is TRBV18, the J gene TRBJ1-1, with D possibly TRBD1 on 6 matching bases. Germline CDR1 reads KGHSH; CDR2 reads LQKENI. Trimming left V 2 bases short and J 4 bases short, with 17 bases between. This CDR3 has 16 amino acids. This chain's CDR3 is CASSPLLGGLGTEAFF. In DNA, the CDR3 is TGTGCCAGCTCACCATTACTAGGGGGTTTGGGCACTGAAGCTTTCTTT.

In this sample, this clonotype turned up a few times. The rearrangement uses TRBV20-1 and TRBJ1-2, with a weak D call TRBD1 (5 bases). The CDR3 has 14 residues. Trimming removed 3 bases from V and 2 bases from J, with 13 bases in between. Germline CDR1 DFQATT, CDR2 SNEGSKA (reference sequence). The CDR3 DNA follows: TGCAGTGCTAGTATCCCCGGGACGAACTATGGCTACACCTTC. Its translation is CSASIPGTNYGYTF.

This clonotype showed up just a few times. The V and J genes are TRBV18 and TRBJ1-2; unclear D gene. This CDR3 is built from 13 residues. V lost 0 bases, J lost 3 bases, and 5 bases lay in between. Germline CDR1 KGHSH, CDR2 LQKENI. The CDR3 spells CASSPPGDYGYTF. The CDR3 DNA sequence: TGTGCCAGCTCACCACCAGGAGACTATGGCTACACCTTC.

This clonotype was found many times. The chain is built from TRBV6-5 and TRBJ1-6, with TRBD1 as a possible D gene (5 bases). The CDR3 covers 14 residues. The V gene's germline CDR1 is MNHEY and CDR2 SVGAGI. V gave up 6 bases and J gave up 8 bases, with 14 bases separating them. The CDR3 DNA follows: TGTGCCAGCAGGCCGGGGACCCACCATTCACCCCTCCACTTT. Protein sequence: CASRPGTHHSPLHF.

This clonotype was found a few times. As DNA, the CDR3 is TGTGCCAGCAGATCCGGACAGGGGGGCAATCAGCCCCAGCATTTT. Protein product: CASRSGQGGNQPQHF. This chain uses TRBV6-2 or TRBV6-3 with TRBJ1-5, with 10 nucleotides matching TRBD1. Trimming cost V 6 bases and J 2 bases; bases outside gene matches: 4. The germline V gene encodes CDR1 MNHEY and CDR2 SVGEGT. This CDR3 comprises 15 residues.

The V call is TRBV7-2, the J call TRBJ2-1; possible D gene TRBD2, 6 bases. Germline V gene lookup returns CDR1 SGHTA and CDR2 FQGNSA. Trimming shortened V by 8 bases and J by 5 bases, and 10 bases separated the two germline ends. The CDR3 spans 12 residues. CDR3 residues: CASGGTHNEQFF. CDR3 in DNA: TGTGCCAGCGGCGGGACTCACAATGAGCAGTTCTTC.

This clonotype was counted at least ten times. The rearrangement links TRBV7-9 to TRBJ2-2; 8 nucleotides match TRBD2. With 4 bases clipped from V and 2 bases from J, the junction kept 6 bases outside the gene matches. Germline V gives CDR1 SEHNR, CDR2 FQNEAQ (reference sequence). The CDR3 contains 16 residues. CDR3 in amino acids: CASSYSGGPNTGELFF. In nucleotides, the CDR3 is TGTGCCAGCAGCTACAGCGGGGGCCCTAACACCGGGGAGCTGTTTTTT.

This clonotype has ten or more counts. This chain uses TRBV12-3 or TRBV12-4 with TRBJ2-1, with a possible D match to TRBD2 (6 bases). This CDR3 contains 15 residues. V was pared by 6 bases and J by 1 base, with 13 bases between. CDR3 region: CASRPGTASYNEQFF. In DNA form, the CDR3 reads TGTGCCAGCAGGCCCGGGACTGCTTCCTACAATGAGCAGTTCTTC.

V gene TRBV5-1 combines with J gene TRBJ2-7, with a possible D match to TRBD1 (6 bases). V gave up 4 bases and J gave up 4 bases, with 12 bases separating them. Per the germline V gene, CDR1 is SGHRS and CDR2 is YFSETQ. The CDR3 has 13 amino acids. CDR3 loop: CASSEGQNYEQYF. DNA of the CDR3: TGCGCCAGCAGCGAAGGACAGAATTACGAGCAGTACTTC.

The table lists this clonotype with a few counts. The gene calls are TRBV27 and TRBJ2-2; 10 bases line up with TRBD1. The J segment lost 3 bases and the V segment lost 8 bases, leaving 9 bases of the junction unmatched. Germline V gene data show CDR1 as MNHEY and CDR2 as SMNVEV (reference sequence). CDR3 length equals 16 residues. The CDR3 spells CASRRGDRGDTGELFF. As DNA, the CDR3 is TGTGCCAGCCGCCGAGGGGACAGGGGCGACACCGGGGAGCTGTTTTTT.

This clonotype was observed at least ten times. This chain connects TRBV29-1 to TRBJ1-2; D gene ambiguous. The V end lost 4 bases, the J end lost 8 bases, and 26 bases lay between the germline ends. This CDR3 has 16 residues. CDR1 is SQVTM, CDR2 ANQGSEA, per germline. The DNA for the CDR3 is TGCAGCGTTGGCCCCCTCCCCCCCCGGCCAACGGAAGGCTACACCTTC. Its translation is CSVGPLPPRPTEGYTF.

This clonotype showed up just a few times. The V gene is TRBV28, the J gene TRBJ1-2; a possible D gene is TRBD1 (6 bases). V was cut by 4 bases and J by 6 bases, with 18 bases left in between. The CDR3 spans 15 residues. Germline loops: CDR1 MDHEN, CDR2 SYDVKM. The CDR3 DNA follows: TGTGCCAGCAGTTCAACAGGGACATCTACAAATGGCTACACCTTC. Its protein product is CASSSTGTSTNGYTF.

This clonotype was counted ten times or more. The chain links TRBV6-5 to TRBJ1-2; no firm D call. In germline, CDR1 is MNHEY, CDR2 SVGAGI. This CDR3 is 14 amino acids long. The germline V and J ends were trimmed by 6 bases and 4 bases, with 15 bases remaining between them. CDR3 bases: TGTGCCAGCAGGCCAATAACAGTTCCCTATGGCTACACCTTC. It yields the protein CASRPITVPYGYTF.

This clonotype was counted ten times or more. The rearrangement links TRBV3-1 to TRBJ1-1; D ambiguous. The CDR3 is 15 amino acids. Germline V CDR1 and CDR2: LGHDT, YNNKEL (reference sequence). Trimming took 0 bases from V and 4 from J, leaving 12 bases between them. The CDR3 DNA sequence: TGTGCCAGCAGCCAAGAAACTGTATGGGGCACTGAAGCTTTCTTT. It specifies CASSQETVWGTEAFF.

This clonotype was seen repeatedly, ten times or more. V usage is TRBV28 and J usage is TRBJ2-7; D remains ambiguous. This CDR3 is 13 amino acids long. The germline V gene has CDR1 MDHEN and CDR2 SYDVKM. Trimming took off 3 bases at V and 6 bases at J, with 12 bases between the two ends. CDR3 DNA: TGTGCCAGCAGTTTGGTATCTACCCCCGAGCAGTACTTC. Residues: CASSLVSTPEQYF.

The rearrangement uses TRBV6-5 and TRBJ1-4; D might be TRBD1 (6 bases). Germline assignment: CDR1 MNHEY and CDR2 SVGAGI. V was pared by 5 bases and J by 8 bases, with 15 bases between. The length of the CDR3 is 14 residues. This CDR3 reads CASSPGRGIEKLFF. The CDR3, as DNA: TGTGCCAGCAGTCCGGGGAGGGGGATCGAAAAACTGTTTTTT.

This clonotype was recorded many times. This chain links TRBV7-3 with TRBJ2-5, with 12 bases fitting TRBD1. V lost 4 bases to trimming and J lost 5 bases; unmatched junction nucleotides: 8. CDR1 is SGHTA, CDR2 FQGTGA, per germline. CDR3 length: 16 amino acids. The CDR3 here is CASSSSGTGGGETQYF. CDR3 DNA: TGTGCCAGCAGCTCTTCCGGGACAGGGGGCGGTGAGACCCAGTACTTC.

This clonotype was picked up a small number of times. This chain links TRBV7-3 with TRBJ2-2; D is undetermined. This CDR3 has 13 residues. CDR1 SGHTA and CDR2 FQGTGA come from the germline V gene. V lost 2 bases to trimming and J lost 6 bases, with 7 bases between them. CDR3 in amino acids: CASSLETAGELFF. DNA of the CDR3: TGTGCCAGCAGCTTAGAAACTGCCGGGGAGCTGTTTTTT. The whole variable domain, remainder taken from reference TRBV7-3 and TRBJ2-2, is GAGVSQTPSNKVTEKGKYVELRCDPISGHTALYWYRQSLGQGPEFLIYFQGTGAADDSGLPNDRFFAVRPEGSVSTLKIQRTERGDSAVYLCASSLETAGELFFGEGSRLTVL.

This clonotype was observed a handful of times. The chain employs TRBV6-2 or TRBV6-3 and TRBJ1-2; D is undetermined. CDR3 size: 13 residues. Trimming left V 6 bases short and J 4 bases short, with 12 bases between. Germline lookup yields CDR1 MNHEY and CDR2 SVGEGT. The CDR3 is CASRPGGTYGYTF. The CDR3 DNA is TGTGCCAGCAGACCCGGAGGCACCTATGGCTACACCTTC.

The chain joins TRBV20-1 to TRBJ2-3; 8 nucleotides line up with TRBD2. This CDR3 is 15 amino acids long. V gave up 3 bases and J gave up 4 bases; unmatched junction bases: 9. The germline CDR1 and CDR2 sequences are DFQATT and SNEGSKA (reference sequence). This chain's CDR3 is CSASLPGLAPDTQYF. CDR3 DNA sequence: TGCAGTGCTAGCCTCCCTGGACTAGCCCCAGATACGCAGTATTTT.

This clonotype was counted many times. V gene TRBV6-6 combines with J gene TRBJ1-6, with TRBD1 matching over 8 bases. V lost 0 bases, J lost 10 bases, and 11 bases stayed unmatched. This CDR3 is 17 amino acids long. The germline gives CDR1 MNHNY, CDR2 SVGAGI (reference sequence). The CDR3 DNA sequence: TGTGCCAGCAGTTACTCGAGTTCAGGACAGGGCGGATCACCCCTCCACTTT. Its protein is CASSYSSSGQGGSPLHF.